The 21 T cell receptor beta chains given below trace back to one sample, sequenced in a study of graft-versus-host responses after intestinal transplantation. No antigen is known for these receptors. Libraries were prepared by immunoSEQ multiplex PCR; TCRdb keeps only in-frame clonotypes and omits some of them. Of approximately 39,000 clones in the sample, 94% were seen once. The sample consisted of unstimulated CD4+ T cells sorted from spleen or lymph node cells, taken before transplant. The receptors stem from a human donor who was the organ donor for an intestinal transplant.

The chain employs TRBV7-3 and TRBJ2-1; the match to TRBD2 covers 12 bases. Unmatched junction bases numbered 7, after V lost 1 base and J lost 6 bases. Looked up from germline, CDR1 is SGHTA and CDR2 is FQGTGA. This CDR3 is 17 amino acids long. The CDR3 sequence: CASSLRDGLAGRNEQFF. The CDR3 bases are TGTGCCAGCAGCTTAAGGGACGGACTAGCGGGGCGCAATGAGCAGTTCTTC.

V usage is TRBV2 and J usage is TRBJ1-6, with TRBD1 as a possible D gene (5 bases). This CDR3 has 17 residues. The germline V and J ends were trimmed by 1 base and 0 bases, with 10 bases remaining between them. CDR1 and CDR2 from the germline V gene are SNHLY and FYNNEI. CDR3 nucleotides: TGTGCCAGCAGTGAAGGACAGCTTAGCTCCTATAATTCACCCCTCCACTTT. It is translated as CASSEGQLSSYNSPLHF.

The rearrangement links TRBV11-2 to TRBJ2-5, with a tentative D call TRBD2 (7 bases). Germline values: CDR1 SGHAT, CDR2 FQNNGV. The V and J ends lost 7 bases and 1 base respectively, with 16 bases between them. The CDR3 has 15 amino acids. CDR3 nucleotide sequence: TGTGCCAGCATGTTCGGGGGGCCCTCCCAAGAGACCCAGTACTTC. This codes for CASMFGGPSQETQYF.

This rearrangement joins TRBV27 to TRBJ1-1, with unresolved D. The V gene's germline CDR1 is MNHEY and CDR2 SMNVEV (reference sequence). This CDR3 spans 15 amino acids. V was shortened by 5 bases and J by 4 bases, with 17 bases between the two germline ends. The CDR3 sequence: CASSPAGRESTEAFF. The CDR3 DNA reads TGTGCCAGCAGTCCCGCGGGGAGGGAGAGCACTGAAGCTTTCTTT.

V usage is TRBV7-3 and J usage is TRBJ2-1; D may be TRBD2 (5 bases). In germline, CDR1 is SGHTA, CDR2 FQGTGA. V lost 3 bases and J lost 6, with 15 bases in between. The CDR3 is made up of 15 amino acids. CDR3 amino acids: CASSFGSDRANEQFF. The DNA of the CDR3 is TGTGCCAGCAGCTTCGGTAGCGATAGGGCCAATGAGCAGTTCTTC.

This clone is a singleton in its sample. The CDR3: CASRWGGDNSPLHF. The CDR3 bases are TGTGCCAGCAGGTGGGGGGGTGATAATTCACCCCTCCACTTT. The J gene is TRBJ1-6, the V gene TRBV6-1, with a tentative D call TRBD1 (5 bases). The germline V and J ends were trimmed by 6 bases and 5 bases, with 11 bases remaining between them. The CDR3 is made up of 14 amino acids. Germline values: CDR1 MNHNS, CDR2 SASEGT.

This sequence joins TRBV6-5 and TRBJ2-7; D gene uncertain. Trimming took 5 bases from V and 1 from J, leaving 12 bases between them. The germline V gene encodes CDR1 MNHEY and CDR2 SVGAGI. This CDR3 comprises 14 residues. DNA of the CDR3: TGTGCCAGCAGTCTCTCGCGGAGATCCTACGAGCAGTACTTC. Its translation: CASSLSRRSYEQYF.

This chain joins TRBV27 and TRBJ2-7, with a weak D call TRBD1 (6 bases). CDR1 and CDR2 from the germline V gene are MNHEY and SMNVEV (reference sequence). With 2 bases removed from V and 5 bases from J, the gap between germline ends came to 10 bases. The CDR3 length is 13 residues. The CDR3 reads CASSLQGPHEQYF. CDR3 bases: TGTGCCAGCAGTTTACAGGGGCCCCACGAGCAGTACTTC.

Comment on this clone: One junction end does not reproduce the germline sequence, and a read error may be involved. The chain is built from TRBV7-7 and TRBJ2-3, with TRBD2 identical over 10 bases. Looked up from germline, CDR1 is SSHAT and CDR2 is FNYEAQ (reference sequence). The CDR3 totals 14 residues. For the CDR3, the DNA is TGTGCTAGCAGCGATGGACTAGCGGCAGATACGCAGTATTTT. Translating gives CASSDGLAADTQYF.

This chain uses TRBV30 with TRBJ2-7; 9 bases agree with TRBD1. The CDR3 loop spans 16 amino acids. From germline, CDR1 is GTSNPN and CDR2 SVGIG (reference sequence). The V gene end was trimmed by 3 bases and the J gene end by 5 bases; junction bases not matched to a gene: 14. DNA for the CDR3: TGTGCCTGGAGGAAAATTGGGGGGACAGGGCTCAACGAGCAGTACTTC. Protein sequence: CAWRKIGGTGLNEQYF.

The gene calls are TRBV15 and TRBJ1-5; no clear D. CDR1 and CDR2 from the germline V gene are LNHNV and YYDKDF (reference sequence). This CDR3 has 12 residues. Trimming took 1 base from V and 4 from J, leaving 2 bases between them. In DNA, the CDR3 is TGTGCCACCAGCAGAGGAAATCAGCCCCAGCATTTT. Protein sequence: CATSRGNQPQHF.

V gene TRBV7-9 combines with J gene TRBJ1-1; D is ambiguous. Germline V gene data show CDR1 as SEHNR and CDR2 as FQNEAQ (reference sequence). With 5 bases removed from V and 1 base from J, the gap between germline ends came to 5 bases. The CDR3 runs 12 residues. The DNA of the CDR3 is TGTGCCAGCAGCAGAAGGAACACTGAAGCTTTCTTT. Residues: CASSRRNTEAFF.

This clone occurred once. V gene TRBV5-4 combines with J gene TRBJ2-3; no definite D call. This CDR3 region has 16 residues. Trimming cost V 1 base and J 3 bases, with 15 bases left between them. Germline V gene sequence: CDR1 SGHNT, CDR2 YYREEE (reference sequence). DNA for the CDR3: TGTGCCAGCAGCTTGTTCGGATCCCGGTGGACAGATACGCAGTATTTT. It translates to CASSLFGSRWTDTQYF.

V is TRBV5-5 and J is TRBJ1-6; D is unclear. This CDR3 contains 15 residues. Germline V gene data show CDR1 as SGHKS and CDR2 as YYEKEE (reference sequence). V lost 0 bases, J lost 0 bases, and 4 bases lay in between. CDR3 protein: CASSLGSSYNSPLHF. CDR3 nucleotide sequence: TGTGCCAGCAGCTTGGGGAGCTCCTATAATTCACCCCTCCACTTT.

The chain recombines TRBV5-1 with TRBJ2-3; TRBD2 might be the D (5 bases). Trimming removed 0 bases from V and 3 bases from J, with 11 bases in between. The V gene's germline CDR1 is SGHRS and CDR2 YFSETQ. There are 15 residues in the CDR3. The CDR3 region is CASSLAEGITDTQYF. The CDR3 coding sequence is TGCGCCAGCAGCTTGGCCGAGGGAATAACAGATACGCAGTATTTT.

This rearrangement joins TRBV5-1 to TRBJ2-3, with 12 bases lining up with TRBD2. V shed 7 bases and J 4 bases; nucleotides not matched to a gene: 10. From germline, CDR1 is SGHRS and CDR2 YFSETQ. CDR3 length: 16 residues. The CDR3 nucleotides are TGCGCCAGCTCTCCGCGACTAGCGGGGGTGGCAGATACGCAGTATTTT. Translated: CASSPRLAGVADTQYF.

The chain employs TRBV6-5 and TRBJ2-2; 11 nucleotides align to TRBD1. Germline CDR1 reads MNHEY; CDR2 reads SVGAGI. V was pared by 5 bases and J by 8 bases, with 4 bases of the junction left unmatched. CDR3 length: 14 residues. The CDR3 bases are TGTGCCAGCAGTACGGGACAGGGGGTGGGGGAGCTGTTTTTT. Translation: CASSTGQGVGELFF.

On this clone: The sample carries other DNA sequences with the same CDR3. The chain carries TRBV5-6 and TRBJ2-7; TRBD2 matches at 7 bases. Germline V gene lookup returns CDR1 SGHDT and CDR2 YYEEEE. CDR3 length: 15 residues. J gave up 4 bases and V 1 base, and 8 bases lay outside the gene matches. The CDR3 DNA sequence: TGTGCCAGCAGCTTGCCGCAGCTAGCGGCATACGAGCAGTACTTC. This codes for CASSLPQLAAYEQYF.

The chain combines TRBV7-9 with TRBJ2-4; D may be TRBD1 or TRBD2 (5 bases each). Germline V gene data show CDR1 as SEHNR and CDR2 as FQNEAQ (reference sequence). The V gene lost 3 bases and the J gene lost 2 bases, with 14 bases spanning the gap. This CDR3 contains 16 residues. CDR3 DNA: TGTGCCAGCAGCTTGGGACCGGGTGTATCCAAAAACATTCAGTACTTC. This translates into CASSLGPGVSKNIQYF. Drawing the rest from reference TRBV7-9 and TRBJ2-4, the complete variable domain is DTGVSQNPRHKITKRGQNVTFRCDPISEHNRLYWYRQTLGQGPEFLTYFQNEAQLEKSRLLSDRFSAERPKGSFSTLEIQRTEQGDSAMYLCASSLGPGVSKNIQYFGAGTRLSVL.

CDR3 coding DNA: TGTGCCAGCAGTGATGTCGCGGGGGCCCTCCACTACGAGCAGTACTTC. It encodes CASSDVAGALHYEQYF. The chain recombines TRBV6-1 with TRBJ2-7, with D tentatively TRBD2 (7 bases). The CDR3 is 16 residues long. The V gene lost 3 bases and the J gene lost 3 bases, with 18 bases spanning the gap. Germline CDR1 MNHNS, CDR2 SASEGT.

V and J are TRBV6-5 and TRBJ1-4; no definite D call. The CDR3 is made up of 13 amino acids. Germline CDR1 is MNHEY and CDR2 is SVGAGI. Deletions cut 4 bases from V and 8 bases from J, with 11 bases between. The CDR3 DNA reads TGTGCCAGCAGTTCCCAGACGGGAGAAAAACTGTTTTTT. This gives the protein CASSSQTGEKLFF.